This entry concerns a single T cell receptor (beta chain). What it binds is not known. The sample originates from a study of a mutant IDH1 vaccine in newly diagnosed glioma. The time point: week 47, end of study. It was 300 ug of mutant IDH1 20-mer peptide that made up each vaccine dose, given with topical imiquimod. Germline-derived CDR1 and CDR2 are GTSNPN and SVGIG (reference sequence). The CDR3 runs 14 residues. V was pared by 5 bases and J by 5 bases, with 3 bases of the junction left unmatched. This table comes from immunoSEQ multiplex PCR, and its TCRdb copy is limited to in-frame clones, with some not included. The table lists approximately 25,000 clones, about 81% of them singletons, with about 4% in the top ten.

The source was PBMCs, collected from a glioma patient whose treatment included an IDH1 peptide vaccine. The TCR originated in a man in his forties or fifties with glioma. Some clones in this sample may be carry-over from other donors' samples. V gene TRBV30 combines with J gene TRBJ1-6, with 10 positions matching TRBD1. Here the CDR3 DNA reads TGTGCCTGGGGGACAGGGGAAAATAATTCACCCCTCCACTTT. Its protein is CAWGTGENNSPLHF.